The 8 T cell receptor beta chains in this list originate from one sample, sequenced in a study of regulatory T cells in long-lasting Graves disease. The time point here: persistent/refractory GD, antithyroid drugs over 5 years with positive TRAb. With RNA extracted from PBMCs as input, the TCR library was made. Library construction for TCR beta used iRepertoire HTBI primers and Arm-PCR of CDR3 regions. TCRdb reanalysed the multiplex PCR reads using MiXCR and keeps one entry per CDR3 protein. This table has a few hundred thousand distinct CDR3 sequences, roughly 24% appearing once. The sequencing here drew on peripheral blood mononuclear cells (PBMCs), taken when the disease was refractory, from a patient treated with antithyroid drugs. The origin of the receptors is a woman aged 40 to 50 with Graves disease.

The gene calls are TRBV4-1 and TRBJ2-2; the D gene is possibly TRBD2 (6 bases). This CDR3 has 15 amino acids. Deletions cut 4 bases from V and 6 bases from J, with 15 bases between. CDR1 is MGHRA, CDR2 YSYEKL, per germline. The CDR3 DNA follows: TGCGCCAGCAGCCTCCAGGGACTGGGGCCCGGGGAGCTGTTTTTT. Protein: CASSLQGLGPGELFF.

V usage is TRBV12-3 or TRBV12-4 and J usage is TRBJ1-5, with 8 bases lining up with TRBD1. The CDR3 is 15 amino acids. Trimming removed 1 base from V and 5 bases from J; junction bases left unmatched: 4. The CDR3, as DNA: TGTGCCAGCAGTTTAGTACCAGGGGGCTATCAGCCCCAGCATTTT. The encoded protein is CASSLVPGGYQPQHF.

The chain employs TRBV28 and TRBJ2-7; the D gene is possibly TRBD1 (5 bases). This CDR3 is 15 amino acids long. The germline V gene encodes CDR1 MDHEN and CDR2 SYDVKM. Trimming removed 3 bases from V and 0 bases from J, with 12 bases in between. Here the CDR3 DNA reads TGTGCCAGCAGTTTTTTGGGGCTTAGCTCCTACGAGCAGTACTTC. The encoded protein is CASSFLGLSSYEQYF.

This clonotype was recorded only once. CDR3 bases: TGTGCCAGCAGCGCAACACCCGGGAGCGCCTACGAGCAGTACTTC. It specifies CASSATPGSAYEQYF. This chain connects TRBV9 to TRBJ2-7, with TRBD2 as a possible D gene (6 bases). CDR3 length equals 15 residues. The ends were cut back, 3 bases at V and 2 bases at J, with 15 bases in the middle. Germline V CDR1 and CDR2: SGDLS, YYNGEE.

V gene TRBV18 combines with J gene TRBJ2-5, with D unclear. CDR3 length equals 16 residues. V lost 3 bases to trimming and J lost 5 bases, with 19 bases between them. CDR1 and CDR2 from the germline V gene are KGHSH and LQKENI. The CDR3 is CASSPRLKTPFETQYF. DNA for the CDR3: TGTGCCAGCTCACCGAGGTTGAAGACCCCCTTTGAGACCCAGTACTTC.

There are many counts of this clonotype. The rearrangement uses TRBV12-3 or TRBV12-4 and TRBJ1-5, with D maybe TRBD1 (6 bases). The germline V and J ends were trimmed by 6 bases and 1 base, with 10 bases remaining between them. The CDR3 runs 14 residues. CDR3 in amino acids: CASSLRGSNQPQHF. For the CDR3, the DNA is TGTGCCAGCAGCTTAAGGGGGAGCAATCAGCCCCAGCATTTT.

This clonotype was recorded many times. V is TRBV11-2 and J is TRBJ1-5; D not resolved. From germline, CDR1 is SGHAT and CDR2 FQNNGV. The CDR3 covers 15 residues. Between the trimmed V and J ends, which lost 5 bases and 3 bases, there was a span of 14 bases. The CDR3 spells CASSLRPEDNQPQHF. The DNA for the CDR3 is TGTGCCAGCAGCCTCCGGCCAGAGGACAATCAGCCCCAGCATTTT. Full variable domain (remainder filled in from reference TRBV11-2 and TRBJ1-5): EAGVAQSPRYKIIEKRQSVAFWCNPISGHATLYWYQQILGQGPKLLIQFQNNGVVDDSQLPKDRFSAERLKGVDSTLKIQPAKLEDSAVYLCASSLRPEDNQPQHFGDGTRLSIL.

Of note for this clonotype: A clone one base away is much larger, so this may be a read error. This rearrangement joins TRBV28 to TRBJ2-7; 9 nucleotides align to TRBD2. There are 16 residues in the CDR3. The germline gives CDR1 MDHEN, CDR2 SYDVKM. The V and J ends lost 6 bases and 4 bases, in that order; junction bases with no gene match: 13. The CDR3 region has the DNA TGTGCCAGCAGCCACGGAGATAGCGGGAGAGGATACGAGCAGTACTTC. Protein: CASSHGDSGRGYEQYF.